These 7 T cell receptor beta chains originate from one sample sequenced in a study of Ad26.COV2.S vaccination and SARS-CoV-2 variants. Generated by immunoSEQ multiplex PCR, the TCRdb table keeps only in-frame clones and is missing some. The repertoire holds hundreds of thousands of clones, with approximately 86% as singletons. Noted treatment: roughly 20 received Ad26.COV2.S at low or high dose, single or two shots; 5 received placebo; per-sample allocation not given. Collection of samples fell on day 63 after the first vaccine or placebo injection. Specimen: peripheral blood, collected in a trial of Ad26.COV2.S vaccine versus placebo. These receptors originate from a person between 18 and 59 years old who received the Ad26.COV2.S COVID-19 vaccine or a placebo.

This chain joins TRBV4-3 and TRBJ2-1; D might be TRBD1 (6 bases). Germline CDR1 and CDR2: LGHNA and YSLEER. The CDR3 runs 15 residues. Trimming took off 4 bases at V and 0 bases at J, with 10 bases between the two ends. DNA of the CDR3: TGCGCCAGCAGCCTGGCAGGGGACTCCTACAATGAGCAGTTCTTC. As protein: CASSLAGDSYNEQFF.

The chain uses TRBV9 and TRBJ1-3; D uncertain. CDR1 and CDR2 from the germline V gene are SGDLS and YYNGEE. V lost 0 bases and J 0 bases, leaving 10 bases between the germline ends. The CDR3 has 16 residues. The CDR3 protein is CASSVEAAYSGNTIYF. For the CDR3, the DNA is TGTGCCAGCAGCGTAGAGGCAGCATACTCTGGAAACACCATATATTTT.

V gene TRBV5-1 combines with J gene TRBJ2-5, with 11 bases fitting TRBD2. The CDR3 is made up of 16 amino acids. V lost 4 bases and J lost 2; bases outside the gene matches: 7. CDR1 is SGHRS, CDR2 YFSETQ, per germline. The CDR3 DNA follows: TGCGCCAGCAGCCCCGGACTAGCGGGCAAACAAGAGACCCAGTACTTC. It encodes CASSPGLAGKQETQYF. Filled out from reference TRBV5-1 and TRBJ2-5, the complete variable domain reads KAGVTQTPRYLIKTRGQQVTLSCSPISGHRSVSWYQQTPGQGLQFLFEYFSETQRNKGNFPGRFSGRQFSNSRSEMNVSTLELGDSALYLCASSPGLAGKQETQYFGPGTRLLVL.

This clone appeared a single time. This chain uses TRBV7-8 with TRBJ1-4; D uncertain. The CDR3 is made up of 11 amino acids. Per the germline V gene, CDR1 is SGHVS and CDR2 is FQNEAQ. V was clipped by 5 bases and J by 7 bases, with 5 bases between them. The CDR3 protein is CASSPAEKLFF. The CDR3 nucleotides read TGTGCCAGCAGCCCAGCTGAAAAACTGTTTTTT.

The gene calls are TRBV7-2 and TRBJ2-7, with 7 bases matching TRBD1. The V gene end was trimmed by 0 bases and the J gene end by 0 bases; junction bases not matched to a gene: 5. The CDR3 runs 16 residues. Germline CDR1 SGHTA, CDR2 FQGNSA. The CDR3 nucleotides read TGTGCCAGCAGCTTAGCCGGGACAGTAAGCTCCTACGAGCAGTACTTC. Encoded protein: CASSLAGTVSSYEQYF.

Notes on this clone: A much larger clone lies a single base off, so this may be a read error. The rearrangement joins TRBV28 to TRBJ1-5, with D uncertain. Trimming shortened V by 4 bases and J by 1 base, and 2 bases separated the two germline ends. This CDR3 contains 12 residues. Per germline, CDR1 MDHEN and CDR2 SYDVKM. This CDR3 is CASSYSNQPQHF. CDR3 nucleotide sequence: TGTGCCAGCAGTTACAGCAATCAGCCCCAGCATTTT.

This chain links TRBV7-2 with TRBJ2-5; 15 nucleotides line up with TRBD2. The CDR3 totals 16 residues. V lost 4 bases and J lost 5; bases outside the gene matches: 5. From germline, CDR1 is SGHTA and CDR2 FQGNSA. CDR3 residues: CASSYGLAGGWETQYF. The CDR3 DNA is TGTGCCAGCAGCTATGGACTAGCGGGAGGGTGGGAGACCCAGTACTTC.